This T cell receptor (beta chain) was identified in a study of blood T cell repertoires in COVID-19. Background on the study: Italy, Spain and the United States were the sources of the convalescent and acute COVID-19 samples. T cells, B-cell-depleted T cells, or PBMCs supplied cDNA or gDNA.

Per the original data handling: Using reference gene primer amplification, nucleated cell counts were estimated. Sequencing was performed with immunoSEQ multiplex PCR; in TCRdb, only in-frame clones are kept and a portion is missing. The V and J calls and the clone size are those of that table, but D and trimming were determined from the DNA. The table records under 400,000 clones, around 90% of them present only once. Seattle participants joined during active infection and were tracked over time. Trimming stripped 4 bases from V and 4 bases from J, with 10 bases between. Germline loops: CDR1 SGHAT, CDR2 FQNNGV. The CDR3 is 13 residues long.

The chain couples TRBV11-2 to TRBJ1-1, with unresolved D. The sequence came from a woman aged 60 to 75 with COVID-19, enrolled during active disease. The sample taken for sequencing was peripheral blood. In DNA, the CDR3 is TGTGCCAGCAGCTCCTCCGGGTTCACTGAAGCTTTCTTT. Protein sequence: CASSSSGFTEAFF.